This is a list of T cell receptor beta chains from one sample in a study of beta chain features in type 1 diabetes. The data were produced by immunoSEQ multiplex PCR, yet TCRdb's version contains in-frame clones alone and is incomplete. Of 150,000 to 190,000 clones detected, about a tenth appear once; the ten largest clones hold under 0.55%. The specimen sequenced was central memory CD4+ T cells from blood. These receptors came from a man aged 30 to 39 with type 1 diabetes. Both conserved end residues are part of each CDR3. The order of the fields is clone size, CDR3 length, V gene, J gene, D gene, CDR3 DNA, CDR3 protein. The D gene is left open where the match is weak. For some rows the clone size is stated as once, few or many, or as a class when expanded; others skip it.

few,15,TRBV5-1,TRBJ2-1,NA,TGCGCCAGCAGCTTCGGCGGAGGGGCCTACAATGAGCAGTTCTTC,CASSFGGGAYNEQFF
NA,15,TRBV6-1,TRBJ1-2,NA,TGTGCCAGCAGTGAGTGGTTGCGTGGGGCCTATGGCTACACCTTC,CASSEWLRGAYGYTF
NA,13,TRBV19,TRBJ2-7,NA,TGTGCCAGTACCGGGGGGCGTGAGGACGAGCAGTACTTC,CASTGGREDEQYF
few,13,TRBV5-4,TRBJ2-7,NA,TGTGCCAGCAGCCCCCGGGATAACTACGAGCAGTACTTC,CASSPRDNYEQYF
NA,15,TRBV30,TRBJ2-3,NA,TGTGCCTGGAGTGCACTCCGACTAGGCGCAGATACGCAGTATTTT,CAWSALRLGADTQYF
NA,17,TRBV28,TRBJ2-1,NA,TGTGCCAGCAGTCAACAGGAAAGACAGGTCACCTACAATGAGCAGTTCTTC,CASSQQERQVTYNEQFF
few,15,TRBV2,TRBJ1-4,TRBD1,TGTGCCAGCAGTGATGGTGGGACAGGGAATGAAAAACTGTTTTTT,CASSDGGTGNEKLFF
NA,14,TRBV12-5,TRBJ1-5,NA,TGTGCTAGTGGTCCCGACGGGTTAAGGCAGCCCCAGCATTTT,CASGPDGLRQPQHF
NA,14,TRBV18,TRBJ2-5,NA,TGTGCCAGCTCACGAAACGGGAATCAAGAGACCCAGTACTTC,CASSRNGNQETQYF
NA,14,TRBV27,TRBJ2-2,TRBD1,TGTGCCAGCAGGAACAGGGGTGCGGGCGGGGAGCTGTTTTTT,CASRNRGAGGELFF
NA,15,TRBV7-3,TRBJ2-1,TRBD2,TGTGCCAGCAGCTTAGCGACTAGCGGTTACAATGAGCAGTTCTTC,CASSLATSGYNEQFF
NA,14,TRBV9,TRBJ2-7,TRBD1,TGTGCCAGCAGCGTGGGGGACAGATCCTACGAGCAGTACTTC,CASSVGDRSYEQYF
NA,12,TRBV7-8,TRBJ2-7,NA,TGTGCCAGCAGCTTAGACGCGTACGAGCAGTACTTC,CASSLDAYEQYF
NA,11,TRBV5-6,TRBJ2-3,NA,TGTGCCAGCAGCTTGATCGGTACGCAGTATTTT,CASSLIGTQYF
few,16,TRBV5-6,TRBJ2-5,NA,TGTGCCAGCAGCTTGAATCCGTCGGGGGGCTTGGAGACCCAGTACTTC,CASSLNPSGGLETQYF
NA,13,TRBV5-8,TRBJ1-3,NA,TGTGCCAGCAGCTTTAACAGGAAAGCCACCATATATTTT,CASSFNRKATIYF
few,18,TRBV7-8,TRBJ2-3,NA,TGTGCCAGCAGCTCCTTAATTAGTAGTGGGCAGGGCGCAGATACGCAGTATTTT,CASSSLISSGQGADTQYF
NA,16,TRBV7-3,TRBJ2-5,NA,TGTGCCAGCAGCCCAACTGGGGGGAGTCTCCGGGAGACCCAGTACTTC,CASSPTGGSLRETQYF
NA,12,TRBV2,TRBJ2-7,NA,TGTGCCAGCAGCGAACAGGCCTACGAGCAGTACTTC,CASSEQAYEQYF
NA,15,TRBV28,TRBJ1-5,TRBD1,TGTGCCAGCAGTTGGCCCGGGACAGGCTATCAGCCCCAGCATTTT,CASSWPGTGYQPQHF
few,13,TRBV6-1,TRBJ2-4,NA,TGTGCCAGCAGTGGGACAGACCTCAGCATTCAGTACTTC,CASSGTDLSIQYF
few,13,TRBV7-2,TRBJ1-1,NA,TGTGCCAGCAGCCCCCAGGTGGGCACTGAAGCTTTCTTT,CASSPQVGTEAFF
few,13,TRBV27,TRBJ2-7,NA,TGTGCCAGCAGTTCCTTACGGGACTACGAGCAGTACTTC,CASSSLRDYEQYF
NA,19,TRBV23-1,TRBJ2-2,NA,TGCGCCAGCAGTCAAGGACTGTTTTGGGGGGAAACGAACACCGGGGAGCTGTTTTTT,CASSQGLFWGETNTGELFF
NA,13,TRBV18,TRBJ2-7,NA,TGTGCCAGCTCACCCACGCGTCTGGACGAGCAGTACTTC,CASSPTRLDEQYF
few,14,TRBV7-3,TRBJ1-5,NA,TGTGCCAGCAGCTTAGACAGTGTCAATCAGCCCCAGCATTTT,CASSLDSVNQPQHF
NA,14,TRBV11-3,TRBJ2-3,TRBD2,TGTGCCAGCAGCCGCCGGACTAGCGGGGATACGCAGTATTTT,CASSRRTSGDTQYF
NA,14,TRBV29-1,TRBJ2-3,NA,TGCAGCGTTGAAGAGGAGGACAGCACAGATACGCAGTATTTT,CSVEEEDSTDTQYF
NA,15,TRBV4-2,TRBJ2-7,TRBD2,TGTGCCAGCAGCCAGCCTGGGGGGGGGACCTACGAGCAGTACTTC,CASSQPGGGTYEQYF
NA,11,TRBV30,TRBJ2-7,NA,TGTGCCTGGAGTGCCCTCTACGAGCAGTACTTC,CAWSALYEQYF